This T cell receptor (beta chain) is drawn from a study of T cell responses to AZD1222 COVID-19 vaccine. Assay: immunoSEQ multiplex PCR; the TCRdb copy retains only in-frame clones and omits some. Seen here are about 56,000 clones, nearly 80% observed once, and the top ten hold around 5%. Germline V gene sequence: CDR1 ENHRY, CDR2 SYGVKD. Between the trimmed V and J ends, which lost 4 bases and 4 bases, there was a span of 7 bases. The CDR3 totals 13 residues. Whole-study findings and limits: Rises in breadth and depth of Spike-specific TCRs came after two AZD1222 doses. The study reported that nearly half of spike-specific TCRs target unmutated variant regions. It should be noted that donors were predominantly white British and more often female, and clonal diversity was possibly underestimated.

A note on this clone: Antigen unknown.

The chain combines TRBV10-3 with TRBJ1-4; D may be TRBD1 (5 bases). The receptor's source is an adult who received the AZD1222 COVID-19 vaccine. Source: peripheral blood, taken 28 days after the second AZD1222 dose. DNA of the CDR3: TGTGCCATCAGTGTGGGGGGTAATGAAAAACTGTTTTTT. Protein sequence: CAISVGGNEKLFF.